The T cell receptor beta chain described here comes from a study of T cell responses to AZD1222 COVID-19 vaccine. Study-level background: The analysis combined second doses at about 4 or about 12 weeks.

Study outcomes and limitations: Regions left unmutated in variants are reportedly the target of nearly half of spike-specific TCRs.

Trimming shortened V by 0 bases and J by 1 base, and 8 bases separated the two germline ends. This CDR3 has 15 residues. Germline loops: CDR1 LGHNA, CDR2 YNFKEQ. TCRdb keeps only in-frame clones here, not all; method: immunoSEQ multiplex PCR. Of 120,000 or so clones listed, about 88% were seen once; the top ten hold 25% to 35%. As regards this clone: Its cognate antigen is unknown.

This specimen consisted of peripheral blood, obtained on day 0 of AZD1222 vaccination. The receptor comes from an adult in good health. The chain links TRBV4-2 to TRBJ2-3; the D gene is possibly TRBD1 (5 bases). The CDR3 sequence is CASSQELQGTDTQYF. CDR3 nucleotide sequence: TGTGCCAGCAGCCAAGAATTACAGGGCACAGATACGCAGTATTTT.